This entry features one T cell receptor gamma chain sequence. Only one base separates this from a far larger clonotype, so it likely reflects a read error. In the same sample, other DNA sequences code for this CDR3. Both TRG and TRD chains were sequenced from each sorted sample. TCRdb fed the multiplex PCR reads into CATT to redo clone calling. Counted here are around 25,000 gamma-chain clones, about 3% occurring once; the ten biggest clones make up roughly a third. These data originate in a study of γδ T cells in repeated Plasmodium falciparum infection. Gammadelta T cells were flow-sorted from PBMC into Vgamma9/Vdelta2+ and Vdelta2-negative populations for bulk analysis. The CDR3 runs 13 residues. J was trimmed by 6 bases and V by 1 base; bases with no gene match: 6. CDR1 and CDR2 (germline): EGSTGY, YDSYTSSV.

The V and J genes are TRGV4 and TRGJ1 or TRGJ2. The J gene, left out of TCRdb, was set here by checking the DNA against germline. Material: gamma-delta T cells from blood. This receptor was identified in a pool of human donors (malaria-infected and uninfected, not separated). The CDR3 bases are TGTGCCACCTGGGATGGTCGGCTTTATAAGAAACTCTTT. This sequence encodes CATWDGRLYKKLF.